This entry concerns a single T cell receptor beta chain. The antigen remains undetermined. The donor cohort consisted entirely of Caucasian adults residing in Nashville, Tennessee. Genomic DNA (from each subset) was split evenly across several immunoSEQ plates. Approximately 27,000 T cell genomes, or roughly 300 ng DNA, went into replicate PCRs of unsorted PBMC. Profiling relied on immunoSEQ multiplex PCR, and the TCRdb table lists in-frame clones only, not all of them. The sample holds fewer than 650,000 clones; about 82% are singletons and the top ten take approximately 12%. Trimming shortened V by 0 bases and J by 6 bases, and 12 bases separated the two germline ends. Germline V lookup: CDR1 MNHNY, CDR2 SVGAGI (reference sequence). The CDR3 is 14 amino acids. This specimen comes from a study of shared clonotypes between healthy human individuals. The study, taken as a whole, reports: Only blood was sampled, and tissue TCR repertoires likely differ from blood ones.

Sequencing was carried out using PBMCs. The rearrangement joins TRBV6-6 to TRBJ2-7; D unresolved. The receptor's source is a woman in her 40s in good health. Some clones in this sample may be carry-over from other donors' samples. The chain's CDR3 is CASSYSSELGEQYF. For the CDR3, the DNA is TGTGCCAGCAGTTACTCCAGCGAATTGGGCGAGCAGTACTTC.